The 6 T cell receptor beta chains reported below all come from one sample, sequenced in a study of T cells in Graves' hyperthyroidism and ophthalmopathy. Amplification targeted TCR beta CDR3 regions from RNA transcripts. An initial round of RT-PCR targeting the TCR CDR3 relied on the HTBI primer set. TCRdb analysed the multiplex PCR reads with MiXCR anew, one entry per CDR3 protein. The sample contains some 92,000 distinct CDR3 sequences, roughly 40% of which appear only once. The sample was peripheral blood or thyroid tissue (not recorded which). The receptor set was obtained from a woman aged 30 to 39 with Graves' hyperthyroidism.

About this clonotype itself: Given the absence of the conserved phenylalanine or tryptophan at the CDR3 end, a read error is likely. The DNA is omitted, as the CDR3 cannot be located on it reliably, and the CDR3 follows TCRdb's listing. The chain recombines TRBV12-3 or TRBV12-4 with TRBJ2-2; the listed D gene, TRBD2, was not tested against the DNA. The CDR3 contains 10 residues when both ends are counted. The CDR3 is CASNSHAGLV.

About this clonotype itself: The junction and the germline gene differ at one end; a read error may be behind it. The gene calls are TRBV5-1 and TRBJ1-6; maybe TRBD1 (5 bases). The germline V gene has CDR1 SGHRS and CDR2 YFSETQ. The CDR3 is 15 residues long. CDR3 bases: TGCGCCAGCAGCTTACCCGGGACTTTCGAATCACTCCTCCACTTT. It codes for CASSLPGTFESLLHF.

At least ten counts were recorded for this clonotype. A read error may be the cause here, since a much bigger clone is one base away. This chain connects TRBV7-2 to TRBJ1-2, with D unclear. The CDR3 is 12 amino acids. Germline V gives CDR1 SGHTA, CDR2 FQGNSA. The CDR3 sequence is CASSPQAYGCTF. The CDR3 DNA follows: TGTGCCAGCAGCCCCCAGGCTTATGGCTGCACCTTC.

The chain has TRBV10-3 and TRBJ2-5; D possibly corresponds to TRBD1 (5 bases). The V end lost 10 bases, the J end lost 1 base, and 22 bases lay between the germline ends. Germline-derived CDR1 and CDR2 are ENHRY and SYGVKD. The CDR3 runs 16 residues. The CDR3 is CATRIGVDVGQETQYF. The CDR3 DNA follows: TGTGCCACAAGGATAGGGGTTGACGTTGGCCAAGAGACCCAGTACTTC.

This clonotype ranks as medium-sized (0.01 to 0.1%). V is TRBV10-3 and J is TRBJ1-2; 7 nucleotides match TRBD1. With V trimmed by 11 bases and J by 1 base, 13 bases remained unmatched. The CDR3 extends over 15 amino acids. Germline loops: CDR1 ENHRY, CDR2 SYGVKD. The CDR3 DNA reads as TGTGCCGCACAGATAACAGGGGAGGGTAACTATGGCTACACCTTC. Translating it yields CAAQITGEGNYGYTF.

Details on this clonotype: A much larger clone differs from this one at a single base, so this may be a read error. The chain links TRBV10-1 to TRBJ1-1; D not resolved. The CDR3 spans 14 residues. Germline CDR1 is WNHNN and CDR2 is SYGVQD (reference sequence). V lost 4 bases and J 4 bases, leaving 13 bases between the germline ends. The CDR3 loop reads CASSGAQMGTEAFF. The CDR3 region has the DNA TGCGCCAGCAGTGGAGCACAGATGGGCACTGAAGCTTTCTTT.